This passage covers 28 T cell receptor beta chains from one sample sequenced in a study of blood T cell repertoires in COVID-19. Profiling relied on immunoSEQ multiplex PCR, and the TCRdb table lists in-frame clones only, not all of them. The sample holds 200,000 to 250,000 clones, roughly 91% seen once. The material sequenced was PBMCs or T cells enriched from blood (not recorded which). The receptor source for this set is a man under 40 in a cohort exposed to, infected with or recovered from COVID-19 (not recorded which).

This chain uses TRBV5-1 with TRBJ1-2; 10 bases align to TRBD1. The trim removed 10 bases at V and 4 bases at J, leaving 13 bases unmatched. The germline CDR1 and CDR2 sequences are SGHRS and YFSETQ. The CDR3 has 15 residues. CDR3 amino acids: CASGTGEGYGYGYTF. CDR3 in DNA: TGCGCCTCCGGGACAGGGGAAGGTTATGGCTATGGCTACACCTTC.

V gene TRBV28 combines with J gene TRBJ2-5; D gene uncertain. This CDR3 is 12 amino acids long. V lost 2 bases to trimming and J lost 4 bases, with 5 bases between them. Germline V gene lookup returns CDR1 MDHEN and CDR2 SYDVKM. This CDR3 is CASSLPRETQYF. The CDR3 coding sequence is TGTGCCAGCAGTTTACCCCGAGAGACCCAGTACTTC.

Here the CDR3 DNA reads TGTGCCAGCAGTAACAGGGATGCAACTAATGAAAAACTGTTTTTT. Translating gives CASSNRDATNEKLFF. The V and J genes are TRBV6-5 and TRBJ1-4; the D gene is possibly TRBD1 (6 bases). This CDR3 contains 15 residues. Germline CDR1 reads MNHEY; CDR2 reads SVGAGI. V lost 5 bases, J lost 0 bases, and 10 bases lay in between.

The V and J genes are TRBV7-8 and TRBJ2-1, with D possibly matching TRBD1 (6 bases). Germline CDR1 SGHVS, CDR2 FQNEAQ. Deletions cut 5 bases from V and 8 bases from J, with 16 bases between. The CDR3 sequence is 14 residues long. The CDR3 DNA follows: TGTGCCAGCAGCCCTCGGGACACAATTTATGAGCAGTTCTTC. This encodes CASSPRDTIYEQFF.

This clone was seen a single time. This sequence joins TRBV7-2 and TRBJ2-7; 13 nucleotides agree with TRBD2. The germline V gene has CDR1 SGHTA and CDR2 FQGNSA. The junction had 4 bases not matched to a gene; V was cut back by 6 bases and J by 2 bases. This CDR3 is 15 amino acids long. CDR3 sequence: CASRRTSGGPYEQYF. For the CDR3, the DNA is TGTGCCAGCAGACGGACTAGCGGGGGTCCCTACGAGCAGTACTTC. The whole variable domain, filled in from reference TRBV7-2 and TRBJ2-7, reads GAGVSQSPSNKVTEKGKDVELRCDPISGHTALYWYRQSLGQGLEFLIYFQGNSAPDKSGLPSDRFSAERTGGSVSTLTIQRTQQEDSAVYLCASRRTSGGPYEQYFGPGTRLTVT.

This clone was seen just once. This chain links TRBV7-9 with TRBJ2-7; 14 nucleotides match TRBD2. V lost 5 bases, J lost 4 bases, and 4 bases stayed unmatched. This CDR3 has 15 amino acids. The germline gives CDR1 SEHNR, CDR2 FQNEAQ (reference sequence). The CDR3 DNA follows: TGTGCCAGCAGCGGACGGACTAGCGGGAGGTACGAGCAGTACTTC. Translated, it gives CASSGRTSGRYEQYF.

The J gene is TRBJ1-1, the V gene TRBV7-2; possibly TRBD1 for D (5 bases). CDR3 length equals 13 residues. CDR1 SGHTA and CDR2 FQGNSA come from the germline V gene. Trimming stripped 6 bases from V and 9 bases from J, with 17 bases between. CDR3 nucleotide sequence: TGTGCCAGCAGTTTTAACGGGGGACGACAAGCTTTCTTT. It codes for CASSFNGGRQAFF.

This chain uses TRBV7-3 with TRBJ1-1; tentatively, D is TRBD1 (5 bases). V was trimmed by 2 bases and J by 0 bases, leaving 16 bases between them. The germline CDR1 and CDR2 sequences are SGHTA and FQGTGA. There are 17 residues in the CDR3. The CDR3 coding sequence is TGTGCCAGCAGCTTACGTTCGCAGGGCCCCGTGAACACTGAAGCTTTCTTT. Encoded protein: CASSLRSQGPVNTEAFF. Full variable domain (outside the CDR3, taken from reference TRBV7-3 and TRBJ1-1): GAGVSQTPSNKVTEKGKYVELRCDPISGHTALYWYRQSLGQGPEFLIYFQGTGAADDSGLPNDRFFAVRPEGSVSTLKIQRTERGDSAVYLCASSLRSQGPVNTEAFFGQGTRLTVV.

V is TRBV5-1 and J is TRBJ1-1; 11 bases agree with TRBD1. The CDR3 runs 16 residues. V gave up 3 bases and J gave up 0 bases; unmatched junction bases: 4. From germline, CDR1 is SGHRS and CDR2 YFSETQ. Here the CDR3 DNA reads TGCGCCAGCAGCTGGGGACAGGGGGGACTGAACACTGAAGCTTTCTTT. Protein sequence: CASSWGQGGLNTEAFF.

The rearrangement uses TRBV11-1 and TRBJ2-1; TRBD2 aligns across 11 bases. The ends lost 7 bases at V and 8 bases at J; junction bases unmatched: 7. The CDR3 has 14 amino acids. Germline V CDR1 and CDR2: SGHAT, FQDESV (reference sequence). CDR3 DNA sequence: TGTGCCAGCAACAGACTAGCGGGATCCTATGAGCAGTTCTTC. Residues: CASNRLAGSYEQFF.

V and J are TRBV7-9 and TRBJ2-5; maybe TRBD2 (8 bases). The CDR3 runs to 18 residues. V shed 5 bases and J shed 5 bases, with 27 bases lying between them. In germline, CDR1 is SEHNR, CDR2 FQNEAQ (reference sequence). CDR3 in amino acids: CASSPQGGAGEVIETQYF. CDR3 DNA: TGTGCCAGCAGCCCTCAGGGGGGAGCGGGAGAAGTAATCGAGACCCAGTACTTC.

This clone was counted a single time. The rearrangement joins TRBV21-1 to TRBJ1-2; TRBD1 is taken as the D call from the table, unchecked against the DNA. TRBV21-1 is a recognized pseudogene. The CDR3 has 12 amino acids. The CDR3 bases are TGTGCCAGCAGTTTACAGGGGTCTGGCTACACCTTC. As protein: CASSLQGSGYTF.

J is TRBJ2-3 and V is TRBV18; 7 nucleotides line up with TRBD2. Germline V CDR1 and CDR2: KGHSH, LQKENI. CDR3 length: 11 amino acids. J was trimmed by 7 bases and V by 8 bases; bases with no gene match: 3. CDR3 residues: CASPGGNTQYF. The CDR3 nucleotides are TGTGCCAGCCCCGGGGGGAATACGCAGTATTTT.

The V gene is TRBV29-1, the J gene TRBJ1-2; TRBD1 matches 10 bases. Looked up from germline, CDR1 is SQVTM and CDR2 is ANQGSEA. The CDR3 loop spans 11 amino acids. The V gene end was trimmed by 7 bases and the J gene end by 6 bases; junction bases not matched to a gene: 2. CDR3 protein: CSAGQGDGYTF. As DNA, the CDR3 is TGCAGCGCAGGACAGGGGGATGGCTACACCTTC.

A remark on this clone: Its ends do not fully match the called genes, so a read error is possible. This sequence joins TRBV7-7 and TRBJ2-2; perhaps TRBD1 as D (6 bases). The CDR3 is 15 amino acids. Germline loops: CDR1 SSHAT, CDR2 FNYEAQ (reference sequence). CDR3 amino acids: CASSSTGTNTGELFF. CDR3 DNA: TGTGCTAGCAGCTCGACAGGAACTAACACCGGGGAGCTGTTTTTT.

The chain has TRBV7-8 and TRBJ2-1; 10 bases align to TRBD1. CDR1 is SGHVS, CDR2 FQNEAQ, per germline. The trim removed 1 base at V and 5 bases at J, leaving 2 bases unmatched. This CDR3 spans 15 amino acids. As DNA, the CDR3 is TGTGCCAGCAGCTTAGTTGGGACAGGGGACAATGAGCAGTTCTTC. Translation gives CASSLVGTGDNEQFF.

This clone occurred once. V and J are TRBV5-5 and TRBJ2-6; D remains ambiguous. Germline V gene lookup returns CDR1 SGHKS and CDR2 YYEKEE (reference sequence). CDR3 length: 16 residues. V dropped 1 base and J dropped 0 bases, with 8 bases sitting between them. The CDR3 loop reads CASSLILSSGANVLTF. In nucleotides, the CDR3 is TGTGCCAGCAGCTTGATTCTGAGCTCTGGGGCCAACGTCCTGACTTTC.

The chain links TRBV27 to TRBJ1-2, with 10 nucleotides matching TRBD1. The CDR3 extends over 16 amino acids. Germline-derived CDR1 and CDR2 are MNHEY and SMNVEV (reference sequence). The trim removed 6 bases at V and 1 base at J, leaving 8 bases unmatched. The CDR3 sequence is CASRPGQGTYNYGYTF. CDR3 sequence (DNA): TGTGCCAGCAGACCGGGACAGGGGACCTATAACTATGGCTACACCTTC.

The chain combines TRBV29-1 with TRBJ2-3; 9 nucleotides agree with TRBD1. V lost 3 bases, J lost 3 bases, and 4 bases stayed unmatched. The CDR3 sequence is 14 residues long. The germline V gene encodes CDR1 SQVTM and CDR2 ANQGSEA. The CDR3 region is CSVEVDRGTDTQYF. The CDR3 DNA is TGCAGCGTTGAGGTGGACAGGGGTACAGATACGCAGTATTTT.

The count of this clone is one. The chain uses TRBV7-6 and TRBJ1-3, with a possible D match to TRBD1 (5 bases). CDR1 and CDR2 from the germline V gene are SGHVS and FNYEAQ. The CDR3 spans 16 residues. Trimming removed 5 bases at V and 4 bases at J, with 18 bases between. The CDR3 is CASSLLTDNGGNTIYF. The CDR3 nucleotides read TGTGCCAGCAGCCTTCTGACAGACAATGGGGGAAACACCATATATTTT.

The genes are TRBV2 and TRBJ2-7, with 9 nucleotides matching TRBD1. V shed 3 bases, J shed 5 bases, and the junction held 8 bases outside the gene matches. Germline V lookup: CDR1 SNHLY, CDR2 FYNNEI. The CDR3 sequence is 15 residues long. The CDR3 spells CASSDPGTGLDEQYF. The CDR3 coding sequence is TGTGCCAGCAGTGATCCCGGGACAGGGCTCGACGAGCAGTACTTC.

The CDR3: CASSWDRAAGELFF. The DNA of the CDR3 is TGCGCCAGCAGCTGGGACAGGGCAGCCGGGGAGCTGTTTTTT. V is TRBV5-1 and J is TRBJ2-2; 9 nucleotides match TRBD1. CDR3 size: 14 residues. The trim removed 3 bases at V and 6 bases at J, leaving 3 bases unmatched. CDR1 and CDR2 (germline): SGHRS, YFSETQ.

Notes on this clone: This likely comes from a read error, as the CDR3 has no conserved phenylalanine or tryptophan at its end. No DNA is shown, since the ends of the CDR3 on it are uncertain; the CDR3 is the one TCRdb lists. V and J are TRBV6-1 and TRBJ1-2; TRBD1, the D gene given by the table, was not confirmed from the DNA. Germline V gene sequence: CDR1 MNHNS, CDR2 SASEGT. Inclusive of both ends, the CDR3 amounts to 14 amino acids. The chain's CDR3 is CASSDMTGHPLRVV.

Here the CDR3 reads CSVETPGTSGRYEQYF. Here the CDR3 DNA reads TGCAGCGTTGAAACTCCCGGGACTAGCGGGAGGTACGAGCAGTACTTC. The rearrangement uses TRBV29-1 and TRBJ2-7, with 15 bases that match TRBD2. Germline V gene data show CDR1 as SQVTM and CDR2 as ANQGSEA. J lost 4 bases, V lost 2 bases, and 6 bases had no gene match. This CDR3 contains 16 residues.

This clone has ten or more counts. The chain joins TRBV2 to TRBJ2-7; 8 nucleotides match TRBD1. This CDR3 has 15 residues. Germline V gene sequence: CDR1 SNHLY, CDR2 FYNNEI. The V gene end was trimmed by 6 bases and the J gene end by 0 bases; junction bases not matched to a gene: 7. The CDR3 loop reads CASRKQGVSSYEQYF. The CDR3, as DNA: TGTGCCAGCAGAAAACAGGGGGTAAGCTCCTACGAGCAGTACTTC.

V and J are TRBV10-1 and TRBJ2-2; 8 bases fit TRBD2. This CDR3 is 14 amino acids long. V shed 8 bases, J shed 2 bases, and the junction held 4 bases outside the gene matches. In germline, CDR1 is WNHNN, CDR2 SYGVQD (reference sequence). The CDR3 DNA sequence: TGCGCCAGCCGGGAGGGGACTAACACCGGGGAGCTGTTTTTT. It encodes CASREGTNTGELFF.

The chain carries TRBV15 and TRBJ2-2, with a tentative D call TRBD1 (5 bases). CDR1 is LNHNV and CDR2 is YYDKDF in the germline V gene (reference sequence). CDR3 length equals 17 residues. The germline V and J ends were trimmed by 5 bases and 3 bases, with 19 bases remaining between them. This chain's CDR3 is CATSPARGSWDTGELFF. CDR3 DNA: TGTGCCACCAGCCCAGCTAGGGGTTCGTGGGACACCGGGGAGCTGTTTTTT.

Worth noting for this clone: The sample holds other DNA sequences that translate to the same CDR3. The chain is built from TRBV7-2 and TRBJ2-7, with TRBD2 identical over 11 bases. Germline V gene lookup returns CDR1 SGHTA and CDR2 FQGNSA. The CDR3 has 15 residues. Trimming at V came to 1 base and at J to 1 base, leaving 0 bases not matched to a gene. The CDR3 is CASSLGLAGSYEQYF. CDR3 DNA: TGTGCCAGCAGCTTAGGACTAGCGGGGTCCTACGAGCAGTACTTC. The full variable domain, rest sourced from reference TRBV7-2 and TRBJ2-7, is GAGVSQSPSNKVTEKGKDVELRCDPISGHTALYWYRQSLGQGLEFLIYFQGNSAPDKSGLPSDRFSAERTGGSVSTLTIQRTQQEDSAVYLCASSLGLAGSYEQYFGPGTRLTVT.